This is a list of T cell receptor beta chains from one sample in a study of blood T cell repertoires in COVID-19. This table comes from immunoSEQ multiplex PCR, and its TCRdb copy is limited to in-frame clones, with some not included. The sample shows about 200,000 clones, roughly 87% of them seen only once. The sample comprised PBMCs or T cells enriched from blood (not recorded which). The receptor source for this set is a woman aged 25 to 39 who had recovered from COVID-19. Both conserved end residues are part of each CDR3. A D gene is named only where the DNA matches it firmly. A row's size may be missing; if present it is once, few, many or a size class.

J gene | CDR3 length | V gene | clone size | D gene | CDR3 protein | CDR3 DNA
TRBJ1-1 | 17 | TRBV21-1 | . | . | CASSKAFVPGQNTEAFF | TGTGCCAGCAGCAAAGCCTTTGTACCGGGACAAAACACTGAAGCTTTCTTT
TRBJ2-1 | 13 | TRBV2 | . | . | CASTDPPVLEQFF | TGTGCCAGCACTGATCCGCCGGTATTGGAGCAGTTCTTC
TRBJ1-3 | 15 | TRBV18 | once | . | CASSPRGSSGNTIYF | TGTGCCAGCTCACCACGGGGCAGTTCTGGAAACACCATATATTTT
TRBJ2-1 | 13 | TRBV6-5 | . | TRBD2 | CASRVAGKNEQFF | TGTGCCAGCAGAGTAGCGGGGAAAAATGAGCAGTTCTTC
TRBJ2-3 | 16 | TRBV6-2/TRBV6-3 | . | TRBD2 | CASRPGLARITDTQYF | TGTGCCAGCAGACCTGGACTAGCGCGTATCACAGATACGCAGTATTTT
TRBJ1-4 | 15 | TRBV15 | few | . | CATSREGRTNEKLFF | TGTGCCACCAGCAGAGAGGGCAGGACTAATGAAAAACTGTTTTTT
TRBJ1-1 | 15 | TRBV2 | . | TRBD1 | CASIRDRETNTEAFF | TGTGCCAGCATTCGGGACAGGGAAACGAACACTGAAGCTTTCTTT
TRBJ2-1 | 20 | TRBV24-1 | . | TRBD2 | CATSDLAGAMDGNPYNEQFF | TGTGCCACCAGTGATTTGGCGGGAGCGATGGACGGAAACCCCTACAATGAGCAGTTCTTC
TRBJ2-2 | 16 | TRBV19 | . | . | CASSPPSRANTGELFF | TGTGCCAGTAGTCCCCCGAGCCGAGCGAACACCGGGGAGCTGTTTTTT
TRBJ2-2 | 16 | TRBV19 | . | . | CASSISGHANTGELFF | TGTGCCAGTAGTATAAGTGGGCACGCGAACACCGGGGAGCTGTTTTTT
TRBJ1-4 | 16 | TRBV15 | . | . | CATSRELAQDNEKLFF | TGTGCCACCAGCAGAGAATTAGCACAGGATAATGAAAAACTGTTTTTT
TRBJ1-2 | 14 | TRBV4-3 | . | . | CASSQDRGYYGYTF | TGCGCCAGCAGCCAAGATAGGGGTTACTATGGCTACACCTTC
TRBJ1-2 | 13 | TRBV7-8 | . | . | CASSLRQDYGYTF | TGTGCCAGCAGCTTAAGGCAGGACTATGGCTACACCTTC
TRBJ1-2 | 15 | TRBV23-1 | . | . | CASSRGLSTPYGYTF | TGCGCCAGCAGTCGGGGGCTCTCAACCCCCTATGGCTACACCTTC
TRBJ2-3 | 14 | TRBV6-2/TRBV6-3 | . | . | CASSYRNPADTQYF | TGTGCCAGCAGTTACCGTAATCCGGCAGATACGCAGTATTTT
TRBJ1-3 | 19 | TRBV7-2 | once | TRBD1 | CASSLALRRTGGSGNTIYF | TGTGCCAGCAGCTTAGCGCTAAGAAGGACAGGGGGCTCTGGAAACACCATATATTTT
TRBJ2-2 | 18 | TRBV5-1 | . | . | CASTNRVLAAANTGELFF | TGCGCCAGCACTAACCGGGTCCTGGCGGCCGCGAACACCGGGGAGCTGTTTTTT
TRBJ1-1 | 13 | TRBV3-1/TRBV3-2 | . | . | CASSQDADTEAFF | TGTGCCAGCAGCCAAGATGCGGACACTGAAGCTTTCTTT
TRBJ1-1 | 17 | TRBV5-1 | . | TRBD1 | CASSPRTGTGGHTEAFF | TGCGCCAGCAGCCCGCGAACCGGGACAGGGGGCCACACTGAAGCTTTCTTT
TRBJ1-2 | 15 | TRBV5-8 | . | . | CASSWSREGTGGYTF | TGTGCCAGCAGCTGGTCCCGTGAGGGAACTGGCGGCTACACCTTC
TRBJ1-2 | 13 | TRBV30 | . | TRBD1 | CASFNRDSYGYTF | TGTGCCTCGTTCAACCGGGACAGCTATGGCTACACCTTC
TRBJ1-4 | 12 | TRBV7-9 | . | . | CASSLIGEKLFF | TGTGCCAGCAGCTTAATCGGTGAAAAACTGTTTTTT